The rows below give T cell receptor beta chains drawn from one sample of a study of regulatory T cells in long-lasting Graves disease. TCRdb re-called the multiplex PCR reads through MiXCR, storing one row per CDR3 protein. Here the sample spans about 400,000 distinct CDR3 sequences, about 15% being singletons. Another study also made use of these data, one on T cells in Graves' hyperthyroidism and ophthalmopathy.

Sequencing used peripheral blood mononuclear cells (PBMCs), obtained at new diagnosis, from a patient treated with antithyroid drugs. These receptors originate from a middle-aged woman with Graves disease. CDR3s include the opening cysteine and the closing phenylalanine or tryptophan. A D gene is named only where the DNA matches it firmly. Clone size, where shown, is once, few, many, or a class for clones that have expanded.

>NA|TRBJ2-3|TRBV7-2|many
TGTGCCAGCAGCTTAGCGGGGGCAAACACAGATACGCAGTATTTT
CASSLAGANTDTQYF
>NA|TRBJ1-1|TRBV6-1|NA
TGTGCCAGCAGAAACAGGTACACTGAAGCTTTCTTT
CASRNRYTEAFF
>NA|TRBJ2-3|TRBV12-3/TRBV12-4|many
TGTGCCAGCAGTTTAAATAGCGGAACCACAGATACGCAGTATTTT
CASSLNSGTTDTQYF
>NA|TRBJ1-5|TRBV5-1|many
TGCGCCAGCAGCGCAGTCGGTGGAACGAATCAGCCCCAGCATTTT
CASSAVGGTNQPQHF
>NA|TRBJ2-7|TRBV27|many
TGTGCCAGCAGTTTACGGGCCGAGGTCTACGAGCAGTACTTC
CASSLRAEVYEQYF
>TRBD2|TRBJ2-7|TRBV6-8|many
TGTGCCAGCCGTCCGACTAGCGGACCCTACGAGCAGTACTTC
CASRPTSGPYEQYF
>TRBD1|TRBJ2-7|TRBV13|NA
TGTGCCAGCAGCAAGGGACAGAGACAGCAGGAGCAGTACTTC
CASSKGQRQQEQYF
>NA|TRBJ2-3|TRBV7-8|many
TGTGCCAGCAGCTTAGGGGGGCGGGATACGCAGTATTTT
CASSLGGRDTQYF
>TRBD2|TRBJ2-7|TRBV5-5|few
TGTGCCAGCAGATCCCGGGAGGACTACGAGCAGTACTTC
CASRSREDYEQYF
>NA|TRBJ1-2|TRBV12-3/TRBV12-4|many
TGTGCCAGCACCTCGGTGGGAGGGGGGTATGGCTACACCTTC
CASTSVGGGYGYTF
>NA|TRBJ2-1|TRBV13|many
TGTGCCAGCAGTTTCGGGGCTCTTCCCTACAATGAGCAGTTCTTC
CASSFGALPYNEQFF
>TRBD1|TRBJ1-1|TRBV28|few
TGTGCCAGCAGTTCAACAGGGGATTTAAACACTGAAGCTTTCTTT
CASSSTGDLNTEAFF
>TRBD1|TRBJ2-7|TRBV11-2|many
TGTGCCAGCAACATAGGGACAGGAAGGGGGCGAGAGCAGTACTTC
CASNIGTGRGREQYF
>TRBD2|TRBJ2-3|TRBV24-1|many
TGTGCCACCAGTGATGGGACTAGCGGGAGGGCCAGCACAGATACGCAGTATTTT
CATSDGTSGRASTDTQYF
>TRBD1|TRBJ1-2|TRBV2|many
TGTGCCAGCAGTGGGAGACAGGGGGTCGGCTATGGCTACACCTTC
CASSGRQGVGYGYTF
>NA|TRBJ1-1|TRBV4-1|NA
TGCGCCAGCAGCCAAGGGGCAGCCACTGAAGCTTTCTTT
CASSQGAATEAFF
>NA|TRBJ2-1|TRBV2|many
TGTGCCAGCAGTGAATTGGGGGGAGGCGCCTACAATGAGCAGTTCTTC
CASSELGGGAYNEQFF
>TRBD2|TRBJ2-7|TRBV27|many
TGTGCCAGCAGGGGATCGACTAGCGATCCCGGAGGTATATGGGAGCAGTACTTC
CASRGSTSDPGGIWEQYF
>TRBD1|TRBJ2-6|TRBV12-5|few
TGTGCTAGTGGTTTGGGGACAGGAAACTCTGGGGCCAACGTCCTGACTTTC
CASGLGTGNSGANVLTF
>TRBD2|TRBJ2-1|TRBV12-3/TRBV12-4|NA
TGTGCCAGCAGTACGACTAGCGGGCTTTACAATGAGCAGTTCTTC
CASSTTSGLYNEQFF
>TRBD2|TRBJ2-5|TRBV19|NA
TGTGCCAGTAGTACTCAGCGGGAGTCGACCCAGTACTTC
CASSTQRESTQYF
>NA|TRBJ2-1|TRBV5-1|few
TGCGCCAGCAGAGGGGTGTCGTCCTACAATGAGCAGTTCTTC
CASRGVSSYNEQFF
>NA|TRBJ2-3|TRBV9|few
TGTGCCAGCAGCGTAGTTGGGGTTAGCACAGATACGCAGTATTTT
CASSVVGVSTDTQYF
>NA|TRBJ1-5|TRBV19|NA
TGTGCCAGTAGTCTGGATCTTGATCAGCCCCAGCATTTT
CASSLDLDQPQHF
>TRBD1|TRBJ2-7|TRBV4-3|NA
TGCGCCAGCAGCCGCTCGACAGGGGAGAAAGAGCAGTACTTC
CASSRSTGEKEQYF
>NA|TRBJ2-6|TRBV5-5|few
TGTGCCAGCAGCACTAAGCCGGGGGCCAACGTCCTGACTTTC
CASSTKPGANVLTF
>NA|TRBJ1-5|TRBV10-3|many
TGTGCCATCAGTGAGTCGGGGGCAGGGATCAATCAGCCCCAGCATTTT
CAISESGAGINQPQHF
>NA|TRBJ1-1|TRBV29-1|NA
TGCAGCGTTGAAGATCCTTACGACAGCATGAACACTGAAGCTTTCTTT
CSVEDPYDSMNTEAFF
>TRBD1|TRBJ1-2|TRBV4-3|NA
TGCGCCAGCAGCCAAGATTCTGACAGGGATGGCTACACCTTC
CASSQDSDRDGYTF
>NA|TRBJ1-6|TRBV9|NA
TGTGCCAGCAGCGTAGTGTCAGTAATGAATTCACCCCTCCACTTT
CASSVVSVMNSPLHF
>NA|TRBJ1-3|TRBV28|many
TGTGCCAGCACCCATGGAAGGGGGGTCACTTACTCTGGAAACACCATATATTTT
CASTHGRGVTYSGNTIYF
>NA|TRBJ1-6|TRBV5-1|many
TGCGCCAGCAGCTTAGAGAATTCACCCCTCCACTTT
CASSLENSPLHF
>TRBD2|TRBJ2-1|TRBV6-1|NA
TGTGCCAGCGCGAATCACCCGGGACTAGCGGGAGCCTCCAATGGGCAGTTCTTC
CASANHPGLAGASNGQFF
>NA|TRBJ2-7|TRBV10-3|many
TGTGCCATCACCCGCACCGGGGATAGGGTCCACGAGCAGTACTTC
CAITRTGDRVHEQYF
>TRBD1|TRBJ1-1|TRBV6-1|many
TGTGCCAGCACCAGGCGGACAGGCCCCATGGGCGCTGAAGCTTTCTTT
CASTRRTGPMGAEAFF
>NA|TRBJ2-2|TRBV12-3/TRBV12-4|many
TGTGCCAGCAGTTTTGGACTCTCCGTGGCCGGGGAGCTGTTTTTT
CASSFGLSVAGELFF
>NA|TRBJ2-5|TRBV7-3|many
TGTGCCAGCAGCTTCGGGGGCCCGGCGGAGACCCAGTACTTC
CASSFGGPAETQYF
>NA|TRBJ1-1|TRBV19|many
TGTGCCAGTAGTATAGAGGGTGGGGGCCTGAACACTGAAGCTTTCTTT
CASSIEGGGLNTEAFF
>TRBD1|TRBJ2-1|TRBV5-1|NA
TGCGCCAGCAGCTACACAGGGGGCGCGAACAATGAGCAGTTCTTC
CASSYTGGANNEQFF
>TRBD1|TRBJ1-1|TRBV6-5|many
TGTGCCAGCAGTTACTCCCGGACAGGGGGATTAAGGGACACTGAAGCTTTCTTT
CASSYSRTGGLRDTEAFF
>NA|TRBJ2-2|TRBV5-4|NA
TGTGCCAGCAGCTTGGGAGTCGGACAGTCCGGGGAGCTGTTTTTT
CASSLGVGQSGELFF
>TRBD1|TRBJ1-2|TRBV7-8|many
TGTGCCAGCAGCCCGACAGGGACGGGTGGCTACACCTTC
CASSPTGTGGYTF
>TRBD1|TRBJ2-1|TRBV27|many
TGCGCCAGCAGCTGGGGGACAGACAATGAGCAGTTCTTC
CASSWGTDNEQFF
>NA|TRBJ1-5|TRBV13|few
TGTGCCAGCAGCCGTAGGGGGGCAGGGGTGCATCAGCCCCAGCATTTT
CASSRRGAGVHQPQHF
>TRBD1|TRBJ1-4|TRBV12-3/TRBV12-4|NA
TGTGCCAGCAGTTCCCCGGACAGGGGACGTCGCGAAAAACTGTTTTTT
CASSSPDRGRREKLFF
>NA|TRBJ1-1|TRBV6-2/TRBV6-3|many
TGTGCCAGCAGTTACGGGGGGGGCGCAAACACTGAAGCTTTCTTT
CASSYGGGANTEAFF
>NA|TRBJ2-5|TRBV7-3|many
TGTGCCAGCAGCCCGCGACGCCAAGAGACCCAGTACTTC
CASSPRRQETQYF
>NA|TRBJ1-5|TRBV16|few
TGTGCCAGCAGCCTCAATTCGGGGGGAATTCAGCCCCAGCATTTT
CASSLNSGGIQPQHF